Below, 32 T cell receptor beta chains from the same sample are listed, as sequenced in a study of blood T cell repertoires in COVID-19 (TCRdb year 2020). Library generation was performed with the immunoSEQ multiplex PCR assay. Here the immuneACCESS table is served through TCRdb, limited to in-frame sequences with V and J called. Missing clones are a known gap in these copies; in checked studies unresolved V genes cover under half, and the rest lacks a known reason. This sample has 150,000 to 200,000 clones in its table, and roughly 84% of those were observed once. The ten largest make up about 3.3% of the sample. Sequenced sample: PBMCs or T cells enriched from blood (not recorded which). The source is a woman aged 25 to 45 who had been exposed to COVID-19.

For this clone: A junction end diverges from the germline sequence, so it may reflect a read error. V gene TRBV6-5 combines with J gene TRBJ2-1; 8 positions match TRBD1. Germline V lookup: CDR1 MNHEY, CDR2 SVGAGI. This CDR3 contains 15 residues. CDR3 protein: CASSIRDRSSNEQFF. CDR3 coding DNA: TGTGCCAGCAGTATACGGGACAGGTCCTCCAATGAGCAGTTCTTC.

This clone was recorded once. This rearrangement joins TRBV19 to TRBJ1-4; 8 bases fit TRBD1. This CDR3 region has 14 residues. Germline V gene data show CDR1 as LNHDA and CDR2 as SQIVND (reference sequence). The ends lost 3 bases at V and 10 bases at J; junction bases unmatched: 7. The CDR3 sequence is CASSIQGAGRKLFF. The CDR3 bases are TGTGCCAGTAGTATTCAGGGGGCGGGCCGAAAACTGTTTTTT.

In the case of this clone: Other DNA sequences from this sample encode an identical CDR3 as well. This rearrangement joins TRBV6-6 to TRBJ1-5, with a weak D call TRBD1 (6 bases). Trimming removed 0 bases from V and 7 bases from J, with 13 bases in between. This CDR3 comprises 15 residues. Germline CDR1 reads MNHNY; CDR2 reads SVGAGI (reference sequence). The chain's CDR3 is CASSYSGRGRQPQHF. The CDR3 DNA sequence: TGTGCCAGCAGTTACTCGGGCAGGGGAAGACAGCCCCAGCATTTT.

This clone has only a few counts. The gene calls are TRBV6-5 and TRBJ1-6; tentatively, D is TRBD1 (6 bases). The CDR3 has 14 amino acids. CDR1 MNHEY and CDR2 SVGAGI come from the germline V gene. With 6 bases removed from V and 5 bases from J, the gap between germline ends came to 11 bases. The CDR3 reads CASSQGRDNSPLHF. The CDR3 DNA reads TGTGCCAGCAGCCAGGGGAGAGATAATTCACCCCTCCACTTT.

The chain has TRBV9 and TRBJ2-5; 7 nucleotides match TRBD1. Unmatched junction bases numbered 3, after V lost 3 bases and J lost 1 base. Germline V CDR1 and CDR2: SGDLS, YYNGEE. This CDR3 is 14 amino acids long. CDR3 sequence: CASSGTGRQETQYF. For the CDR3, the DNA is TGTGCCAGCAGCGGGACAGGCCGCCAAGAGACCCAGTACTTC.

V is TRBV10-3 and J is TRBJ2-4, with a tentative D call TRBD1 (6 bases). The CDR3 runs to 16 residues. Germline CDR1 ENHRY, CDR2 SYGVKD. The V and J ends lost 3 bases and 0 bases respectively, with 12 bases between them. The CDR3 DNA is TGTGCCATCAGTGATCCAAACAGGGAAGCCAAAAACATTCAGTACTTC. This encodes CAISDPNREAKNIQYF.

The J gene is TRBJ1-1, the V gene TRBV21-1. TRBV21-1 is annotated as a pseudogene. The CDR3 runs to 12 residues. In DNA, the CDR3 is TGTGCCAGCAGCAAAGGGAGCACTGAAGCTTTCTTT. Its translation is CASSKGSTEAFF.

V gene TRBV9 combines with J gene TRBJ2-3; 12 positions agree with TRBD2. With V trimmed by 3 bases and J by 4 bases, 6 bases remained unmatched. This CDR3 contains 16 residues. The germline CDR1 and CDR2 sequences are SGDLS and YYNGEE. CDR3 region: CASSASGGAVADTQYF. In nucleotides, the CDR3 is TGTGCCAGCAGCGCTAGCGGGGGGGCCGTTGCAGATACGCAGTATTTT.

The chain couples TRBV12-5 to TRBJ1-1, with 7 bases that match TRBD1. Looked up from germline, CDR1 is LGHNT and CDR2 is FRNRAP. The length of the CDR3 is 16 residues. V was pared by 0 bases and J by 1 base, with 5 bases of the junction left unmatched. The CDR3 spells CASGLVFYRGNTEAFF. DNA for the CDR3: TGTGCTAGTGGTTTGGTCTTCTACAGGGGGAACACTGAAGCTTTCTTT.

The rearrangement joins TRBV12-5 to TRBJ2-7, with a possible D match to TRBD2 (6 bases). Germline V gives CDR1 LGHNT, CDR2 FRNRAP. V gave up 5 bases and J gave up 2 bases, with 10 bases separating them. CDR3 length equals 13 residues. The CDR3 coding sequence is TGTGCTAGTGGTCTCGGGAGCCCCTACGAGCAGTACTTC. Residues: CASGLGSPYEQYF.

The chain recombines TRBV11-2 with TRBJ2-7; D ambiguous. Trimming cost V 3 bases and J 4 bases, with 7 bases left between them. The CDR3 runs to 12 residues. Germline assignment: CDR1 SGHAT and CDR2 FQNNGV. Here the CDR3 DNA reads TGTGCCAGCAGCTTTGAGCATTACGAGCAGTACTTC. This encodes CASSFEHYEQYF.

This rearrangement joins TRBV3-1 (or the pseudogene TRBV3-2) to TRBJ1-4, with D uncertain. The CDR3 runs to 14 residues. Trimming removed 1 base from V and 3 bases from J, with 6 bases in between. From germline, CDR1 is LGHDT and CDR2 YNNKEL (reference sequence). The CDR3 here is CASSQATSNEKLFF. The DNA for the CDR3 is TGTGCCAGCAGCCAAGCGACATCTAATGAAAAACTGTTTTTT.

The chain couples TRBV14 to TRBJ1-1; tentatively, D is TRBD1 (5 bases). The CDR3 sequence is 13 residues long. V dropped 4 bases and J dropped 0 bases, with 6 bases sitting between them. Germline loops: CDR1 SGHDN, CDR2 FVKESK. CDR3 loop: CASSRGMNTEAFF. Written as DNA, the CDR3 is TGTGCCAGCAGCCGGGGCATGAACACTGAAGCTTTCTTT.

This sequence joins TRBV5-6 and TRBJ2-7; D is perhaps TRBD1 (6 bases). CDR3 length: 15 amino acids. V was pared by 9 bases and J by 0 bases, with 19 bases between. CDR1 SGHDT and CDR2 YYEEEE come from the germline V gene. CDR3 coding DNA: TGTGCCACCCAGCTTGGGCCAGGGGCCTCCTACGAGCAGTACTTC. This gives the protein CATQLGPGASYEQYF.

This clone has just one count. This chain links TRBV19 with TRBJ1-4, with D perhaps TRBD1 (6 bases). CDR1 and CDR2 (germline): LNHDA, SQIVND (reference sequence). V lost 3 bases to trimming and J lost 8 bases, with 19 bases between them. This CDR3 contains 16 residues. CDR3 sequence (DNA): TGTGCCAGTAGTATGGGGGCCGCGGCAGGGATCGAAAAACTGTTTTTT. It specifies CASSMGAAAGIEKLFF.

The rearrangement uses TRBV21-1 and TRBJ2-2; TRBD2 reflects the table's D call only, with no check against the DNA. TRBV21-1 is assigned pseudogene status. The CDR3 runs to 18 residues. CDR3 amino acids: CASSKRRAGGPHTGELFF. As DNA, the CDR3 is TGTGCCAGCAGCAAAAGGCGAGCGGGGGGACCCCACACCGGGGAGCTGTTTTTT.

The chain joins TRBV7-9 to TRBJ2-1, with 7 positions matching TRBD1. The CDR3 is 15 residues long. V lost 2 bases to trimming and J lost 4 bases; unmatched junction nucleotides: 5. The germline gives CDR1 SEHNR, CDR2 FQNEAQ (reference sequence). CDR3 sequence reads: CASSLRDSSYNEQFF. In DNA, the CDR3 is TGTGCCAGCAGCTTACGGGACAGTAGTTACAATGAGCAGTTCTTC.

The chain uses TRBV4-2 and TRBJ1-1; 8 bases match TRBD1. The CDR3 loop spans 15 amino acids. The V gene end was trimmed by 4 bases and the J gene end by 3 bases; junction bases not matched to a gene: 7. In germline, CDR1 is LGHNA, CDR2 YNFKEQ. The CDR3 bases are TGTGCCAGCAGCCGAGGACAGGGAGTTGACACTGAAGCTTTCTTT. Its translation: CASSRGQGVDTEAFF.

As DNA, the CDR3 is TGTGCCATCAGTGAGTCGGGGGGGCTGGAGGCCTACGAGCAGTACTTC. Amino acid sequence: CAISESGGLEAYEQYF. The genes are TRBV10-3 and TRBJ2-7; D may be TRBD2 (7 bases). Trimming removed 0 bases at V and 2 bases at J, with 14 bases between. CDR3 length equals 16 residues. Germline V CDR1 and CDR2: ENHRY, SYGVKD.

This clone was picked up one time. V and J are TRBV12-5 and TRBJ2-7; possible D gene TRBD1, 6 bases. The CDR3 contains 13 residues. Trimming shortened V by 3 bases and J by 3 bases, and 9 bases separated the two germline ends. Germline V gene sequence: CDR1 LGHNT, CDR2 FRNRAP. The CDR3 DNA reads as TGTGCTAGTGGTTTCGAGACAGGCTACGAGCAGTACTTC. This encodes CASGFETGYEQYF. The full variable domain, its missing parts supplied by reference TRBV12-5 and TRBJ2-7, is DARVTQTPRHKVTEMGQEVTMRCQPILGHNTVFWYRQTMMQGLELLAYFRNRAPLDDSGMPKDRFSAEMPDATLATLKIQPSEPRDSAVYFCASGFETGYEQYFGPGTRLTVT.

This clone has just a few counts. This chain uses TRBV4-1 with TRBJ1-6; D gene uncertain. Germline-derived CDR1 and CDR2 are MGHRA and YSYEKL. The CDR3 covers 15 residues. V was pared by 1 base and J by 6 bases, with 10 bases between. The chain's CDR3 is CASSQGALLNSPLHF. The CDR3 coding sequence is TGCGCCAGCAGCCAAGGGGCCCTACTTAATTCACCCCTCCACTTT.

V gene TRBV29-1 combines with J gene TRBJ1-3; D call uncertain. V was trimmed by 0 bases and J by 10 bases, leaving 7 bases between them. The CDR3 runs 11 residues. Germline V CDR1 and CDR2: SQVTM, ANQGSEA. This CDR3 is CSVEDPQTIYF. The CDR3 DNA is TGCAGCGTTGAAGATCCCCAGACCATATATTTT.

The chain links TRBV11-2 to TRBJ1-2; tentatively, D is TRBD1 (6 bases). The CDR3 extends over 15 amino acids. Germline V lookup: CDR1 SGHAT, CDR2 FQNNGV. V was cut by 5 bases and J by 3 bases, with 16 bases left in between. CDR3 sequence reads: CASSTTDRWDYGYTF. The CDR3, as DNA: TGTGCCAGCAGCACCACTGACAGGTGGGACTATGGCTACACCTTC.

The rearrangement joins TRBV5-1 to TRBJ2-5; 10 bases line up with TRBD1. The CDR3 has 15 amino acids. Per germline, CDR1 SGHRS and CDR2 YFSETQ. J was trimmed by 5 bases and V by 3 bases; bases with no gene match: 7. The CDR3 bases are TGCGCCAGCAGCTCGACGGGACAGGGGTACGAGACCCAGTACTTC. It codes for CASSSTGQGYETQYF.

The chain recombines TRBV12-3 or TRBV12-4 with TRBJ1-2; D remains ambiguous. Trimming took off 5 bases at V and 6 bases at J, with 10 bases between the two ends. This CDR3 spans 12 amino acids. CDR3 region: CASSPGFHGYTF. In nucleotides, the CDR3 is TGTGCCAGCAGTCCTGGCTTCCATGGCTACACCTTC.

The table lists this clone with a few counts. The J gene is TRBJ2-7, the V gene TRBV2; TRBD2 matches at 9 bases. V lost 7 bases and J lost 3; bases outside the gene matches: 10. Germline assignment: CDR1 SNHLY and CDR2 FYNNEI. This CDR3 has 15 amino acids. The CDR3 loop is CASTRVRTSDYEQYF. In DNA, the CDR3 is TGTGCCAGCACGCGGGTTAGGACTAGCGACTACGAGCAGTACTTC. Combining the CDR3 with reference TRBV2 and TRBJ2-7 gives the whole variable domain EPEVTQTPSHQVTQMGQEVILRCVPISNHLYFYWYRQILGQKVEFLVSFYNNEISEKSEIFDDQFSVERPDGSNFTLKIRSTKLEDSAMYFCASTRVRTSDYEQYFGPGTRLTVT.

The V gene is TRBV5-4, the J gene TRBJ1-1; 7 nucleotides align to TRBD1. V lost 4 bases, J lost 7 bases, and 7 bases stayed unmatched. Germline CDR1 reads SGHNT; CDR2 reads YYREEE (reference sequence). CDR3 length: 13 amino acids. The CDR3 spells CASSLDRDGEAFF. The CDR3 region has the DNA TGTGCCAGCAGCCTAGACAGGGATGGTGAAGCTTTCTTT. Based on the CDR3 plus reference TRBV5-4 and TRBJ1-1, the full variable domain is ETGVTQSPTHLIKTRGQQVTLRCSSQSGHNTVSWYQQALGQGPQFIFQYYREEENGRGNFPPRFSGLQFPNYSSELNVNALELDDSALYLCASSLDRDGEAFFGQGTRLTVV.

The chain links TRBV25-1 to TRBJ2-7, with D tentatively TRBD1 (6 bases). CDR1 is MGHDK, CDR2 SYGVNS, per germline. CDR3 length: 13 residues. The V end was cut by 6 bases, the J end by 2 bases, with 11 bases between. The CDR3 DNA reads TGTGCCAGCAGGGGACAAGGGCCCTACGAGCAGTACTTC. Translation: CASRGQGPYEQYF.

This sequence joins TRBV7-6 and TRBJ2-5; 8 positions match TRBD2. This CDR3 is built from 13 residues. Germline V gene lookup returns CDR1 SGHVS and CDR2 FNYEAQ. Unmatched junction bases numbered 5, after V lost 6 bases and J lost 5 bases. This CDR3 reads CASRAGAGETQYF. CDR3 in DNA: TGTGCCAGCAGAGCGGGGGCCGGCGAGACCCAGTACTTC.

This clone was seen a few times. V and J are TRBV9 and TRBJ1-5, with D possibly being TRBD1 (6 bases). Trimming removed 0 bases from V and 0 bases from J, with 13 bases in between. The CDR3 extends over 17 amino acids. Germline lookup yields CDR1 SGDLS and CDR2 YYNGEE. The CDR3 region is CASSVDRDGNSNQPQHF. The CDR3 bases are TGTGCCAGCAGCGTAGACAGGGACGGCAATAGCAATCAGCCCCAGCATTTT.

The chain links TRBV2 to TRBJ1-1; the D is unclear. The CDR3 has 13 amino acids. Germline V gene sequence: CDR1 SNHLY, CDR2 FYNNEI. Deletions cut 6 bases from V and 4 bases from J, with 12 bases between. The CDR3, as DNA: TGTGCCAGCAGCGGGGTCTGGGGCACTGAAGCTTTCTTT. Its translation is CASSGVWGTEAFF.

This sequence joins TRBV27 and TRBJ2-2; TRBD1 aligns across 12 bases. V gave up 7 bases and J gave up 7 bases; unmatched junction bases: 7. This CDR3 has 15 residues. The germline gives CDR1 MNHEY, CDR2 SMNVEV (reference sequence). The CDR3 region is CASKGTGGAGGELFF. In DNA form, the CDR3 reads TGTGCCAGCAAGGGGACAGGGGGCGCGGGCGGGGAGCTGTTTTTT.